These 3 T cell receptor beta chains came from one sample sequenced in a study of blood T cell repertoires in COVID-19. Generated by immunoSEQ multiplex PCR, the TCRdb table keeps only in-frame clones and is missing some. Of under 300,000 clones in the sample, around 90% were seen once. Sequencing input: PBMCs or T cells enriched from blood (not recorded which). Every receptor here comes from a woman in her thirties or forties who had recovered from COVID-19.

V and J are TRBV4-3 and TRBJ2-3; maybe TRBD2 (6 bases). Deletions cut 0 bases from V and 0 bases from J, with 10 bases between. Germline-derived CDR1 and CDR2 are LGHNA and YSLEER. The CDR3 contains 16 residues. The CDR3 DNA follows: TGCGCCAGCAGCCAAGATGGGGGGACTAGCACAGATACGCAGTATTTT. The encoded protein is CASSQDGGTSTDTQYF.

V and J are TRBV18 and TRBJ2-1, with a tentative D call TRBD2 (6 bases). The CDR3 length is 14 residues. In germline, CDR1 is KGHSH, CDR2 LQKENI. V was pared by 3 bases and J by 9 bases, with 15 bases between. The CDR3 region is CASSPGPGGLEQFF. DNA for the CDR3: TGTGCCAGCTCACCCGGGCCCGGGGGTCTTGAGCAGTTCTTC. Based on the CDR3 plus reference TRBV18 and TRBJ2-1, the full variable domain is NAGVMQNPRHLVRRRGQEARLRCSPMKGHSHVYWYRQLPEEGLKFMVYLQKENIIDESGMPKERFSAEFPKEGPSILRIQQVVRGDSAAYFCASSPGPGGLEQFFGPGTRLTVL.

The CDR3 DNA is TGCGCCAGCAGCTTGAGGTCTAGCGGGGGCACCGGGGAGCTGTTTTTT. This sequence encodes CASSLRSSGGTGELFF. V is TRBV5-1 and J is TRBJ2-2, with 10 bases that match TRBD2. V trimming: 1 base; J trimming: 4 bases; junction bases outside the gene matches: 4. CDR1 is SGHRS, CDR2 YFSETQ, per germline. The CDR3 loop spans 16 amino acids. The whole variable domain, filled in from reference TRBV5-1 and TRBJ2-2, reads KAGVTQTPRYLIKTRGQQVTLSCSPISGHRSVSWYQQTPGQGLQFLFEYFSETQRNKGNFPGRFSGRQFSNSRSEMNVSTLELGDSALYLCASSLRSSGGTGELFFGEGSRLTVL.